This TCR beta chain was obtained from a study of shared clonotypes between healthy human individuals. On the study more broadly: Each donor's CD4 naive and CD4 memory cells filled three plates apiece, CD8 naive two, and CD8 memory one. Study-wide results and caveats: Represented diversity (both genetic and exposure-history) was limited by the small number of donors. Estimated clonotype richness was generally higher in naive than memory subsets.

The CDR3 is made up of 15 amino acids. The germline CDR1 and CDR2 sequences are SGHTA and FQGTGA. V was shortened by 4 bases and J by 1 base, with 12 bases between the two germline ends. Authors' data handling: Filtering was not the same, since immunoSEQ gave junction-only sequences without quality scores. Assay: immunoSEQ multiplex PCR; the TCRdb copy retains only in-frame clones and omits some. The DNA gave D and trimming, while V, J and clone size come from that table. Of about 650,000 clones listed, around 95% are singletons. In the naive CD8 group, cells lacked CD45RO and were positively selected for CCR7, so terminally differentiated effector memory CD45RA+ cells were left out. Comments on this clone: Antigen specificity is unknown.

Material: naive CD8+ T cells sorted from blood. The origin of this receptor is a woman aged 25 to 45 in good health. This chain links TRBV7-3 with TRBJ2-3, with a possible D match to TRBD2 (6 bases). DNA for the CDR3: TGTGCCAGCAGCTACGGGGGTTTTGGCACAGATACGCAGTATTTT. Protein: CASSYGGFGTDTQYF.